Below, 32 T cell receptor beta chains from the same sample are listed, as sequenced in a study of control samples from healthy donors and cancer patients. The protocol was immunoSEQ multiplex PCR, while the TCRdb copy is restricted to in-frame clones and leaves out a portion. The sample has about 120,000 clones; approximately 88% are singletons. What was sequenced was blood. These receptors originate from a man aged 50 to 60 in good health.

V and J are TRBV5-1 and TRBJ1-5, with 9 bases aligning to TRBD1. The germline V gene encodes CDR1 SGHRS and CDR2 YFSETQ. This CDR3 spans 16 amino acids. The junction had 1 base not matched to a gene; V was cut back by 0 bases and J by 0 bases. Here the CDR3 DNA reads TGCGCCAGCAGCTTGGGGACAGGGGATAGCAATCAGCCCCAGCATTTT. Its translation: CASSLGTGDSNQPQHF.

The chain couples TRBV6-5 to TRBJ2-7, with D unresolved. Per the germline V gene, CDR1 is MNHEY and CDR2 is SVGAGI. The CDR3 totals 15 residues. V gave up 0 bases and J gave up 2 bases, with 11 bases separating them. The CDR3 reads CASSYSPQRAYEQYF. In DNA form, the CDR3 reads TGTGCCAGCAGTTACTCGCCGCAAAGAGCCTACGAGCAGTACTTC.

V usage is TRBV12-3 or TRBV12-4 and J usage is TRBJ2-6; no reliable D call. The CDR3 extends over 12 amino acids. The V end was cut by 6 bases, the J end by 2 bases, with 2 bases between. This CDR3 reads CASSPGANVLTF. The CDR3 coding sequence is TGTGCCAGCAGCCCTGGGGCCAACGTCCTGACTTTC.

The CDR3 loop reads CASSQVRRDLSGNTIYF. For the CDR3, the DNA is TGTGCCAGCAGCCAAGTTCGCAGGGACCTCTCTGGAAACACCATATATTTT. The J gene is TRBJ1-3, the V gene TRBV4-2; D may be TRBD1 (5 bases). Trimming pared 1 base from V and 0 bases from J, leaving 13 bases between. The CDR3 covers 17 residues. Germline V CDR1 and CDR2: LGHNA, YNFKEQ.

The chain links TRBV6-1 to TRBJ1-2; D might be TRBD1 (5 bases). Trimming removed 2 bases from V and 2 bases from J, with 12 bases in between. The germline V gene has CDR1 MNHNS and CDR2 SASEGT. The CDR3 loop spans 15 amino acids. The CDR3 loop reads CASSELATVNYGYTF. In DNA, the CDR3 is TGTGCCAGCAGTGAATTGGCGACAGTGAACTATGGCTACACCTTC.

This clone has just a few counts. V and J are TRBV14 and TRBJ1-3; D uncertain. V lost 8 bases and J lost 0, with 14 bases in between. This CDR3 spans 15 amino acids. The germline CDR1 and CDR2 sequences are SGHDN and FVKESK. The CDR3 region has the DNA TGTGCCAGCGCTGGACCGCTGAGCTCTGGAAACACCATATATTTT. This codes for CASAGPLSSGNTIYF.

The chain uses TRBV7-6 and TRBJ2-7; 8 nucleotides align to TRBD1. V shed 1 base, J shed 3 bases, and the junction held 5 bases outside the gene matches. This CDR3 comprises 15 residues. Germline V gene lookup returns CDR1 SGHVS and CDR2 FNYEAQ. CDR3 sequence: CASSLGQGPYYEQYF. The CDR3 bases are TGTGCCAGCAGCTTAGGACAGGGGCCTTACTACGAGCAGTACTTC.

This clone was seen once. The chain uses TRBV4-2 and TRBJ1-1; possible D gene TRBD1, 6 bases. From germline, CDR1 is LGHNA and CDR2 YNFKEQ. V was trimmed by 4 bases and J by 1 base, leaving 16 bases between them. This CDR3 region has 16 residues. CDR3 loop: CASSRSAGARNTEAFF. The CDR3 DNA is TGTGCCAGCAGCCGAAGCGCAGGGGCCAGGAACACTGAAGCTTTCTTT.

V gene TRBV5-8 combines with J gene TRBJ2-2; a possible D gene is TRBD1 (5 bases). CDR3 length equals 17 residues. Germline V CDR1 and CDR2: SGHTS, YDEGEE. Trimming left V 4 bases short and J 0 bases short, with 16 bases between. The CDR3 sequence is CASSLHLTATNTGELFF. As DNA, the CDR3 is TGTGCCAGCAGCCTCCACCTGACAGCTACGAACACCGGGGAGCTGTTTTTT.

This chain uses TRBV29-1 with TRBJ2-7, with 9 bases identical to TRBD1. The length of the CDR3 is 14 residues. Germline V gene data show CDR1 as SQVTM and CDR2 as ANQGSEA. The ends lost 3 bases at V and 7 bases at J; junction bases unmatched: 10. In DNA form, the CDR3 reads TGCAGCGTTGACCTAAGGACAGGGGTAGGGGAGCAGTACTTC. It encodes CSVDLRTGVGEQYF.

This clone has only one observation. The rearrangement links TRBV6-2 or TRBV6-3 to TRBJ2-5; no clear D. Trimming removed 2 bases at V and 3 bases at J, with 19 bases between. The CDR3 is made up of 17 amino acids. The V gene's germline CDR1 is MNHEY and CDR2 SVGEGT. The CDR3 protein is CASSYPSKNRVEETQYF. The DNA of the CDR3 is TGTGCCAGCAGTTACCCCTCTAAAAATAGGGTAGAAGAGACCCAGTACTTC.

CDR3 residues: CASSSSGTGATGELFF. DNA of the CDR3: TGTGCCAGCAGTTCATCCGGGACAGGGGCCACCGGGGAGCTGTTTTTT. This chain links TRBV27 with TRBJ2-2; the match to TRBD1 covers 10 bases. V lost 4 bases to trimming and J lost 4 bases; unmatched junction nucleotides: 6. The CDR3 consists of 16 residues. The germline gives CDR1 MNHEY, CDR2 SMNVEV (reference sequence).

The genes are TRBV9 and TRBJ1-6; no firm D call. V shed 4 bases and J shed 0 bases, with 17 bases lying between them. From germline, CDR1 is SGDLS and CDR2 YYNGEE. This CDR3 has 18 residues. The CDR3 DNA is TGTGCCAGCAGCCCCCTTGGATCGACGAGCTCCTATAATTCACCCCTCCACTTT. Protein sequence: CASSPLGSTSSYNSPLHF.

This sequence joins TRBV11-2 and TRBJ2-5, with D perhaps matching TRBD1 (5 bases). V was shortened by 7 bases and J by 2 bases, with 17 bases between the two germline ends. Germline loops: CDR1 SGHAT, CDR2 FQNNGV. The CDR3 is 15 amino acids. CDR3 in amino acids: CASMGQGSVQETQYF. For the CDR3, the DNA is TGTGCCAGCATGGGCCAGGGTTCAGTACAAGAGACCCAGTACTTC.

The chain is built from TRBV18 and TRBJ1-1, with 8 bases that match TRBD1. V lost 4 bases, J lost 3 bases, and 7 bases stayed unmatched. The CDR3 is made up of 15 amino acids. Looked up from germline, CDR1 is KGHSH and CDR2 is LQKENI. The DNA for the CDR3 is TGTGCCAGCTCACGATTACAGGGGGGGGACACTGAAGCTTTCTTT. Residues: CASSRLQGGDTEAFF. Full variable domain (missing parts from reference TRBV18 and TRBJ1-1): NAGVMQNPRHLVRRRGQEARLRCSPMKGHSHVYWYRQLPEEGLKFMVYLQKENIIDESGMPKERFSAEFPKEGPSILRIQQVVRGDSAAYFCASSRLQGGDTEAFFGQGTRLTVV.

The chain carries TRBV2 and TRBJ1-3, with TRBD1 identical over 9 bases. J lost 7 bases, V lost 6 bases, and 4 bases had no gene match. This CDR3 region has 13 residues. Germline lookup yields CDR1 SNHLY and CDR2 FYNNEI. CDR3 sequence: CASRAGTGNTIYF. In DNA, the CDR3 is TGTGCCAGCAGAGCCGGGACAGGGAACACCATATATTTT.

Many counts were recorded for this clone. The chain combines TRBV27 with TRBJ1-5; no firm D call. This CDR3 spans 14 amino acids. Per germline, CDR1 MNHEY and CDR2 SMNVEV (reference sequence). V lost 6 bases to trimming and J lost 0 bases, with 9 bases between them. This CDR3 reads CASRKAGSNQPQHF. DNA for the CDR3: TGTGCCAGCAGGAAAGCGGGTAGCAATCAGCCCCAGCATTTT.

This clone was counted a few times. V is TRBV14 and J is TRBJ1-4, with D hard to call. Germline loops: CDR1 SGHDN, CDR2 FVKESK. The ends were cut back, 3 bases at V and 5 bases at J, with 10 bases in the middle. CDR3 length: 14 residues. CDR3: CASSHGLINEKLFF. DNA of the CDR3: TGTGCCAGCAGCCACGGACTGATAAATGAAAAACTGTTTTTT.

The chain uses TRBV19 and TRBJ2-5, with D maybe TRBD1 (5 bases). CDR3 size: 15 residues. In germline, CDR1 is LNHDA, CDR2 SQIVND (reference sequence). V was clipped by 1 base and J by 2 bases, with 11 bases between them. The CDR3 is CASSIGATVQETQYF. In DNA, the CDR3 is TGTGCCAGTAGTATAGGGGCGACAGTACAAGAGACCCAGTACTTC.

DNA of the CDR3: TGTGCCAGCAGTTTCCGTAGTGGAAACATTCAGTACTTC. This gives the protein CASSFRSGNIQYF. The chain recombines TRBV27 with TRBJ2-4; no reliable D call. Germline CDR1 MNHEY, CDR2 SMNVEV (reference sequence). The CDR3 runs 13 residues. The V end lost 3 bases, the J end lost 6 bases, and 9 bases lay between the germline ends.

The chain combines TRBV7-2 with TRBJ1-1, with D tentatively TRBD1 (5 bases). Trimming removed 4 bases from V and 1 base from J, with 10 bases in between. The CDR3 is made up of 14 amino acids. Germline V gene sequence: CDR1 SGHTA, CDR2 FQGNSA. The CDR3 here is CASSSQQGNTEAFF. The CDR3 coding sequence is TGTGCCAGCAGCTCCCAGCAGGGGAACACTGAAGCTTTCTTT.

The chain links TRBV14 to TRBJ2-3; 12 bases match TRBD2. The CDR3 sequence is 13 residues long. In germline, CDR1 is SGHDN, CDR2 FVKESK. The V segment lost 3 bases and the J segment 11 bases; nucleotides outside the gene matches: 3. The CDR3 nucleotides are TGTGCCAGCAGCCATCCGGGACTAGCGGGGCAGTATTTT. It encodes CASSHPGLAGQYF.

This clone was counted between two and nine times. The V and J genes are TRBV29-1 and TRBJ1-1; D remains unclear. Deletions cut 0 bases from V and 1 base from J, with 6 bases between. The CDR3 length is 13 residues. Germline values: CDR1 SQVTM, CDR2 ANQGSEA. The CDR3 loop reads CSVEETPNTEAFF. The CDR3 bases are TGCAGCGTTGAAGAGACCCCGAACACTGAAGCTTTCTTT.

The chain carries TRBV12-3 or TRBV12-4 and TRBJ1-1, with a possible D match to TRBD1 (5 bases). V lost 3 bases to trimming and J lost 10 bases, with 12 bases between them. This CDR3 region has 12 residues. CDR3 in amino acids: CASSFLDKRAFF. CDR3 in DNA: TGTGCCAGCAGTTTTTTGGACAAACGAGCTTTCTTT.

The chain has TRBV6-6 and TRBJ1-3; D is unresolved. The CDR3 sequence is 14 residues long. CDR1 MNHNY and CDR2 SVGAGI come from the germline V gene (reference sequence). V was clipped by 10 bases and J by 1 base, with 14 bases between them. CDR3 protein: CATASPGSGNTIYF. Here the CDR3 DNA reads TGTGCCACCGCTTCCCCGGGGTCTGGAAACACCATATATTTT.

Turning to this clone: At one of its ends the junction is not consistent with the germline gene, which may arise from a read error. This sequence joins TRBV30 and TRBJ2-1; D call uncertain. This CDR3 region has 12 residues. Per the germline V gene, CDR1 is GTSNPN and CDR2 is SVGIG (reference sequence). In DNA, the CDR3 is TGTGCCTGGAGTGTCCCAACCCCGGAGCCGTTCTTC. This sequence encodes CAWSVPTPEPFF.

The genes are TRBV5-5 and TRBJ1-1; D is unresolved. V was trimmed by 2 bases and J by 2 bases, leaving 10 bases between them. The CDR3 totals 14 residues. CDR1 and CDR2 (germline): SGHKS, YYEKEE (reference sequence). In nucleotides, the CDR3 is TGTGCCAGCAGCTTAAGGACGGATAACACTGAAGCTTTCTTT. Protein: CASSLRTDNTEAFF.

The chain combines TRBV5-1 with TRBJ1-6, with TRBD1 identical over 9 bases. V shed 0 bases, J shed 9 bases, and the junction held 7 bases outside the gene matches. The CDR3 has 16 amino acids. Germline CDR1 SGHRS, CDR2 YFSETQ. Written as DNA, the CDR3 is TGCGCCAGCAGCTTGGAAGGGACAGGGTTAGGTTCACCCCTCCACTTT. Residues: CASSLEGTGLGSPLHF.

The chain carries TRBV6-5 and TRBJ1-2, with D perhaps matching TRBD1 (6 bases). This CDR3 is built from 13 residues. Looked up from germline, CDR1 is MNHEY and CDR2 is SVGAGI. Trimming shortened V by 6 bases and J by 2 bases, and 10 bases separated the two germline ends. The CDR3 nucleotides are TGTGCCAGCAGGTTAGACAGGAACTATGGCTACACCTTC. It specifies CASRLDRNYGYTF.

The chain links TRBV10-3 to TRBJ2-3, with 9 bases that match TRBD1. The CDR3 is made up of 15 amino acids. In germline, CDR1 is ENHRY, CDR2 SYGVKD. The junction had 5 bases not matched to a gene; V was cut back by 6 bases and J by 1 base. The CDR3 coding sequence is TGTGCCATCAGCTTACAGGGGGCCCGCACAGATACGCAGTATTTT. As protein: CAISLQGARTDTQYF.

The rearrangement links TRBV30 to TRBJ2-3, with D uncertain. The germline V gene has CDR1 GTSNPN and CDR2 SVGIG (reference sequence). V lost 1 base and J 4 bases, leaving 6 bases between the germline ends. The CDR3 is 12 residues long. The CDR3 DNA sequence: TGTGCCTGGAGTGAGGAAGCAGATACGCAGTATTTT. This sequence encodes CAWSEEADTQYF.

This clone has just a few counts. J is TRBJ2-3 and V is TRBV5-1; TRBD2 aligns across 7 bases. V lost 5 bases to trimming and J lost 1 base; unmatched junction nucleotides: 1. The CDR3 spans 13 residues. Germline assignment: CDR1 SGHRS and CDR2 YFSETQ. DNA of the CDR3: TGCGCCAGCAGTGGACTAGGCACAGATACGCAGTATTTT. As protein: CASSGLGTDTQYF.